These T cell receptor beta chains were read from a single sample in a study of blood T cell repertoires in COVID-19. Libraries were prepared by immunoSEQ multiplex PCR; TCRdb keeps only in-frame clonotypes and omits some of them. The repertoire holds about 200,000 clones, about 88% seen once, with around 1.7% in the top ten. Specimen: peripheral blood. The receptors come from a young man with active or convalescent COVID-19. Each CDR3 is given with its conserved first and last residue. D genes are given only for firm matches. Clone sizes are given selectively: once, few, many, or a class where the clone is expanded.

v_gene: TRBV4-2; abundance: .; j_gene: TRBJ2-1; d_gene: TRBD2; CDR3aa: CASSPGTSGSDNEQFF; CDR3nt: TGTGCCAGCAGCCCCGGGACTAGCGGGAGCGACAATGAGCAGTTCTTC
v_gene: TRBV7-3; abundance: once; j_gene: TRBJ2-5; d_gene: TRBD2; CDR3aa: CASSSGLAGGETQYF; CDR3nt: TGTGCCAGCAGTTCGGGACTAGCGGGAGGAGAGACCCAGTACTTC
v_gene: TRBV5-6; abundance: .; j_gene: TRBJ2-3; d_gene: TRBD2; CDR3aa: CASSTGLAGTDTQYF; CDR3nt: TGTGCCAGCAGCACGGGACTAGCGGGCACAGATACGCAGTATTTT
v_gene: TRBV6-5; abundance: once; j_gene: TRBJ2-3; d_gene: TRBD2; CDR3aa: CASSLAGPRTDTQYF; CDR3nt: TGTGCCAGCAGTCTAGCGGGGCCCCGCACAGATACGCAGTATTTT
v_gene: TRBV3-1/TRBV3-2; abundance: .; j_gene: TRBJ2-7; d_gene: TRBD2; CDR3aa: CASSPLRVSGSPHEQYF; CDR3nt: TGTGCCAGCAGCCCGCTTCGTGTTAGCGGGAGCCCCCACGAGCAGTACTTC
v_gene: TRBV28; abundance: few; j_gene: TRBJ1-6; d_gene: TRBD1; CDR3aa: CASRTPGTDTKRSPLHF; CDR3nt: TGTGCCAGCAGGACCCCCGGGACAGACACTAAGAGGTCACCCCTCCACTTT
v_gene: TRBV24-1; abundance: .; j_gene: TRBJ2-1; d_gene: TRBD1; CDR3aa: CATAGQVYNEQFF; CDR3nt: TGTGCCACCGCGGGACAGGTCTACAATGAGCAGTTCTTC
v_gene: TRBV14; abundance: .; j_gene: TRBJ2-7; d_gene: .; CDR3aa: CASSQPGHLSYEQYF; CDR3nt: TGTGCCAGCAGCCAACCGGGACACCTTTCCTACGAGCAGTACTTC
v_gene: TRBV7-7; abundance: .; j_gene: TRBJ2-5; d_gene: .; CDR3aa: CASSSNSGQGETQYF; CDR3nt: TGTGCTAGCAGCTCAAATAGCGGTCAGGGAGAGACCCAGTACTTC
v_gene: TRBV2; abundance: .; j_gene: TRBJ1-2; d_gene: TRBD1; CDR3aa: CASSQGQGFGGYTF; CDR3nt: TGTGCCAGCAGTCAGGGACAGGGGTTCGGTGGCTACACCTTC
v_gene: TRBV6-4; abundance: .; j_gene: TRBJ1-5; d_gene: .; CDR3aa: CASSEGHNQPQHF; CDR3nt: TGTGCCAGCAGTGAGGGACACAATCAGCCCCAGCATTTT
v_gene: TRBV25-1; abundance: .; j_gene: TRBJ2-7; d_gene: .; CDR3aa: CASSRAGSYEQYF; CDR3nt: TGTGCCAGCAGCCGGGCGGGTTCCTACGAGCAGTACTTC
v_gene: TRBV2; abundance: .; j_gene: TRBJ1-5; d_gene: TRBD1; CDR3aa: CASSGTGQPPQHF; CDR3nt: TGTGCCAGCAGTGGGACAGGGCAACCGCCCCAGCATTTT
v_gene: TRBV5-1; abundance: .; j_gene: TRBJ1-1; d_gene: TRBD1; CDR3aa: CASSSRDSSMNTEAFF; CDR3nt: TGCGCCAGCAGCTCTCGGGACAGCTCAATGAACACTGAAGCTTTCTTT
v_gene: TRBV5-4; abundance: .; j_gene: TRBJ2-7; d_gene: .; CDR3aa: CASSSGRGSSYEQYF; CDR3nt: TGTGCCAGCAGCTCTGGCAGGGGATCCTCCTACGAGCAGTACTTC
v_gene: TRBV3-1/TRBV3-2; abundance: .; j_gene: TRBJ1-5; d_gene: .; CDR3aa: CASSRGYRGGQPQHF; CDR3nt: TGTGCCAGCAGCCGGGGCTACAGAGGGGGTCAGCCCCAGCATTTT
v_gene: TRBV5-1; abundance: .; j_gene: TRBJ1-2; d_gene: .; CDR3aa: CASKKTAGDYGYTF; CDR3nt: TGCGCCAGCAAAAAAACCGCAGGCGACTATGGCTACACCTTC
v_gene: TRBV7-2; abundance: .; j_gene: TRBJ1-2; d_gene: .; CDR3aa: CASSSSGTPHQKGYTF; CDR3nt: TGTGCCAGCAGCTCCAGCGGGACGCCGCATCAAAAGGGCTACACCTTC
v_gene: TRBV7-2; abundance: .; j_gene: TRBJ2-2; d_gene: TRBD2; CDR3aa: CASSFSSGRGGSGELFF; CDR3nt: TGTGCCAGCAGCTTCTCTAGCGGGAGGGGCGGCAGCGGGGAGCTGTTTTTT
v_gene: TRBV5-1; abundance: .; j_gene: TRBJ2-1; d_gene: .; CDR3aa: CASSYGGQSYNEQFF; CDR3nt: TGCGCCAGCAGCTATGGGGGCCAGTCCTACAATGAGCAGTTCTTC
v_gene: TRBV4-1; abundance: .; j_gene: TRBJ2-7; d_gene: .; CDR3aa: CASSQVELYEQYF; CDR3nt: TGCGCCAGCAGCCAAGTCGAACTCTACGAGCAGTACTTC
v_gene: TRBV27; abundance: .; j_gene: TRBJ1-1; d_gene: TRBD1; CDR3aa: CASSSPRTGMNTEAFF; CDR3nt: TGTGCCAGCAGTTCCCCCCGGACAGGAATGAACACTGAAGCTTTCTTT
v_gene: TRBV7-8; abundance: .; j_gene: TRBJ2-5; d_gene: TRBD2; CDR3aa: CASGTSGVEETQYF; CDR3nt: TGTGCCAGCGGGACTAGCGGGGTTGAAGAGACCCAGTACTTC
v_gene: TRBV15; abundance: .; j_gene: TRBJ2-3; d_gene: TRBD2; CDR3aa: CATSLPSPAGVPDTQYF; CDR3nt: TGTGCCACCAGCCTTCCTTCCCCAGCGGGAGTACCAGATACGCAGTATTTT
v_gene: TRBV18; abundance: .; j_gene: TRBJ2-1; d_gene: TRBD2; CDR3aa: CASSPKSGRAGNEQFF; CDR3nt: TGTGCCAGCTCACCCAAAAGCGGGAGGGCCGGTAATGAGCAGTTCTTC
v_gene: TRBV7-2; abundance: .; j_gene: TRBJ1-2; d_gene: .; CDR3aa: CASSPDKNYGYTF; CDR3nt: TGTGCCAGCAGCCCGGACAAAAACTATGGCTACACCTTC
v_gene: TRBV2; abundance: .; j_gene: TRBJ2-3; d_gene: .; CDR3aa: CASSTGQSDTQYF; CDR3nt: TGTGCCAGCAGCACAGGGCAGTCAGATACGCAGTATTTT
v_gene: TRBV3-1/TRBV3-2; abundance: .; j_gene: TRBJ1-2; d_gene: .; CDR3aa: CASSQGAGHYGYTF; CDR3nt: TGTGCCAGCAGCCAAGGGGCAGGGCACTATGGCTACACCTTC
v_gene: TRBV9; abundance: once; j_gene: TRBJ1-1; d_gene: .; CDR3aa: CASSVATGGFTEAFF; CDR3nt: TGTGCCAGCAGCGTAGCTACGGGGGGCTTCACTGAAGCTTTCTTT
v_gene: TRBV13; abundance: .; j_gene: TRBJ2-2; d_gene: .; CDR3aa: CASSSGWGELFF; CDR3nt: TGTGCCAGCAGCTCCGGGTGGGGGGAGCTGTTTTTT
v_gene: TRBV2; abundance: few; j_gene: TRBJ1-5; d_gene: .; CDR3aa: CASSDPGIGNQPQHF; CDR3nt: TGTGCCAGCAGTGATCCGGGGATCGGCAATCAGCCCCAGCATTTT
v_gene: TRBV27; abundance: .; j_gene: TRBJ2-4; d_gene: TRBD1; CDR3aa: CASSSTHGVRQGLAKNIQYF; CDR3nt: TGTGCCAGCAGTTCAACCCACGGGGTCAGACAGGGGTTGGCCAAAAACATTCAGTACTTC
v_gene: TRBV7-9; abundance: .; j_gene: TRBJ2-2; d_gene: .; CDR3aa: CASGRDTYTGELFF; CDR3nt: TGTGCCAGCGGGAGGGACACCTACACCGGGGAGCTGTTTTTT
v_gene: TRBV30; abundance: .; j_gene: TRBJ1-2; d_gene: TRBD1; CDR3aa: CAWSVPDRAFGYTF; CDR3nt: TGTGCCTGGAGTGTCCCTGACAGGGCTTTTGGCTACACCTTC
v_gene: TRBV19; abundance: .; j_gene: TRBJ1-1; d_gene: .; CDR3aa: CASSSTEGDTEAFF; CDR3nt: TGTGCCAGTAGTTCGACAGAAGGGGACACTGAAGCTTTCTTT
v_gene: TRBV29-1; abundance: few; j_gene: TRBJ2-2; d_gene: TRBD1; CDR3aa: CSVGQGVTGELFF; CDR3nt: TGCAGCGTTGGACAGGGGGTCACCGGGGAGCTGTTTTTT
v_gene: TRBV7-3; abundance: once; j_gene: TRBJ2-3; d_gene: .; CDR3aa: CASSPSGETDTQYF; CDR3nt: TGTGCCAGCAGCCCTTCCGGGGAAACAGATACGCAGTATTTT
v_gene: TRBV11-1; abundance: .; j_gene: TRBJ2-3; d_gene: .; CDR3aa: CASSPRIAVTDTQYF; CDR3nt: TGTGCCAGCAGTCCTCGGATAGCGGTCACAGATACGCAGTATTTT
v_gene: TRBV2; abundance: .; j_gene: TRBJ1-1; d_gene: .; CDR3aa: CASSRGWAEAFF; CDR3nt: TGTGCCAGCAGTCGAGGCTGGGCTGAAGCTTTCTTT
v_gene: TRBV7-8; abundance: few; j_gene: TRBJ1-5; d_gene: .; CDR3aa: CASSLRGIGQPQHF; CDR3nt: TGTGCCAGCAGCTTAAGGGGTATTGGGCAGCCCCAGCATTTT
v_gene: TRBV15; abundance: .; j_gene: TRBJ2-7; d_gene: .; CDR3aa: CATGPTGAYEQYF; CDR3nt: TGTGCCACCGGTCCGACAGGAGCCTACGAGCAGTACTTC
v_gene: TRBV29-1; abundance: .; j_gene: TRBJ1-3; d_gene: .; CDR3aa: CSVAGTFNSGNTIYF; CDR3nt: TGCAGCGTTGCCGGGACTTTTAACTCTGGAAACACCATATATTTT
v_gene: TRBV5-4; abundance: .; j_gene: TRBJ2-2; d_gene: .; CDR3aa: CASSLGGGSNTGELFF; CDR3nt: TGTGCCAGCAGCTTGGGAGGTGGGTCGAACACCGGGGAGCTGTTTTTT
v_gene: TRBV5-4; abundance: .; j_gene: TRBJ2-7; d_gene: TRBD1; CDR3aa: CASSQPDRSTYEQYF; CDR3nt: TGTGCCAGCAGCCAACCGGACAGGTCAACCTACGAGCAGTACTTC
v_gene: TRBV10-2; abundance: .; j_gene: TRBJ1-6; d_gene: TRBD1; CDR3aa: CASSERTGDNSPLHF; CDR3nt: TGCGCCAGCAGTGAAAGGACAGGGGATAATTCACCCCTCCACTTT
v_gene: TRBV5-1; abundance: .; j_gene: TRBJ2-1; d_gene: TRBD2; CDR3aa: CASSPLAMNEQFF; CDR3nt: TGCGCCAGCAGCCCACTAGCGATGAATGAGCAGTTCTTC
v_gene: TRBV19; abundance: .; j_gene: TRBJ2-3; d_gene: TRBD2; CDR3aa: CASSSKPGLAGGTDTQYF; CDR3nt: TGTGCCAGTAGTTCGAAGCCCGGACTAGCGGGAGGCACAGATACGCAGTATTTT
v_gene: TRBV15; abundance: once; j_gene: TRBJ1-4; d_gene: TRBD1; CDR3aa: CATSRGQGGTNEKLFF; CDR3nt: TGTGCCACCAGCAGAGGACAGGGGGGAACTAATGAAAAACTGTTTTTT
v_gene: TRBV6-1; abundance: once; j_gene: TRBJ1-1; d_gene: TRBD1; CDR3aa: CASSEALPGQGWYTEAFF; CDR3nt: TGTGCCAGCAGTGAAGCTTTACCGGGACAGGGATGGTACACTGAAGCTTTCTTT
v_gene: TRBV18; abundance: .; j_gene: TRBJ1-5; d_gene: TRBD1; CDR3aa: CASSPGQGNQPQHF; CDR3nt: TGTGCCAGCTCACCGGGACAGGGAAACCAGCCCCAGCATTTT
v_gene: TRBV7-9; abundance: .; j_gene: TRBJ2-1; d_gene: .; CDR3aa: CASSFLTGKSSYNEQFF; CDR3nt: TGTGCCAGCAGCTTCCTGACCGGGAAGAGCTCCTACAATGAGCAGTTCTTC
v_gene: TRBV6-5; abundance: .; j_gene: TRBJ1-2; d_gene: .; CDR3aa: CASTPDPGVYYGYTF; CDR3nt: TGTGCCAGCACCCCCGACCCAGGCGTCTACTATGGCTACACCTTC
v_gene: TRBV27; abundance: .; j_gene: TRBJ2-7; d_gene: TRBD2; CDR3aa: CASSAGRAAYEQYF; CDR3nt: TGTGCCAGCAGCGCGGGGAGGGCTGCCTACGAGCAGTACTTC
v_gene: TRBV19; abundance: .; j_gene: TRBJ1-5; d_gene: TRBD1; CDR3aa: CASTGTGSRNQPQHF; CDR3nt: TGTGCCAGCACCGGGACAGGGAGCCGCAATCAGCCCCAGCATTTT
v_gene: TRBV2; abundance: .; j_gene: TRBJ1-3; d_gene: .; CDR3aa: CASSRAGSGNTIYF; CDR3nt: TGTGCCAGCAGTCGGGCAGGGTCGGGAAACACCATATATTTT
v_gene: TRBV6-5; abundance: few; j_gene: TRBJ1-2; d_gene: .; CDR3aa: CASSQDTYGYTF; CDR3nt: TGTGCCAGCAGTCAGGACACCTATGGCTACACCTTC